Listed below are T cell receptor beta chains from one sample, sequenced in a study of T cell responses to AZD1222 COVID-19 vaccine. Using immunoSEQ multiplex PCR, the repertoire was profiled, and TCRdb retains in-frame clones only, with some absent. This sample carries about 150,000 clones, about 89% of them seen once, and the ten largest clones take over 1%. Source: peripheral blood, taken 28 days after the second AZD1222 dose. These receptors were obtained from an adult who received the AZD1222 COVID-19 vaccine. Each CDR3 is given with its conserved first and last residue. The D gene is left open where the match is weak. Rows give clone size only sometimes, using once, few, many, or a class for an expanded clone.

CDR3,DNA,D,size,J,V
CAISEGQGLNSGANVLTF,TGTGCCATCAGTGAAGGTCAGGGGCTAAACTCTGGGGCCAACGTCCTGACTTTC,NA,NA,TRBJ2-6,TRBV10-3
CASARTGPTDTQYF,TGCGCCAGCGCCCGGACAGGGCCCACAGATACGCAGTATTTT,TRBD1,NA,TRBJ2-3,TRBV5-1
CSVRTGGLPNYGYTF,TGCAGCGTTCGGACAGGGGGTTTACCTAACTATGGCTACACCTTC,TRBD1,NA,TRBJ1-2,TRBV29-1
CASSPKGLAGGSQETQYF,TGTGCCAGCAGCCCGAAGGGCTTAGCTGGGGGCTCCCAAGAGACCCAGTACTTC,NA,NA,TRBJ2-5,TRBV5-4
CASSQDVRGRGNYGYTF,TGTGCCAGCAGCCAAGATGTGCGGGGTCGAGGGAACTATGGCTACACCTTC,NA,NA,TRBJ1-2,TRBV3-1/TRBV3-2
CASRDAGQGYEQYF,TGTGCCAGCAGAGACGCGGGACAAGGTTACGAGCAGTACTTC,NA,NA,TRBJ2-7,TRBV3-1/TRBV3-2
CASRPLANYGYTF,TGTGCCAGTCGACCGCTAGCTAACTATGGCTACACCTTC,NA,NA,TRBJ1-2,TRBV2
CASSIGVGANQPQHF,TGTGCCAGTAGTATCGGTGTGGGGGCTAATCAGCCCCAGCATTTT,NA,NA,TRBJ1-5,TRBV19
CASSELGRGATDTQYF,TGTGCCAGCAGTGAATTGGGCAGGGGGGCCACAGATACGCAGTATTTT,NA,NA,TRBJ2-3,TRBV2
CASSLAQPQETQYF,TGCGCCAGCAGCTTGGCTCAGCCTCAAGAGACCCAGTACTTC,NA,once,TRBJ2-5,TRBV5-1
CASSQEVRETEAFF,TGTGCCAGCAGCCAAGAAGTCAGGGAGACTGAAGCTTTCTTT,NA,NA,TRBJ1-1,TRBV3-1/TRBV3-2
CASTPGAGAGETQYF,TGCGCCAGCACCCCGGGGGCGGGGGCAGGGGAGACCCAGTACTTC,NA,NA,TRBJ2-5,TRBV5-1
CASSSLRGSEAFF,TGTGCCAGCAGCTCACTAAGGGGATCTGAAGCTTTCTTT,NA,NA,TRBJ1-1,TRBV7-2
CASSTGHGSNQPQHF,TGTGCCAGCAGTACGGGACACGGTAGCAATCAGCCCCAGCATTTT,NA,NA,TRBJ1-5,TRBV28
CASSKPFLDEQYF,TGTGCCAGCAGCAAACCTTTCCTGGACGAGCAGTACTTC,NA,NA,TRBJ2-7,TRBV5-6
CASSPEGRLNTEAFF,TGTGCCAGCAGCCCGGAGGGACGGTTGAACACTGAAGCTTTCTTT,NA,NA,TRBJ1-1,TRBV9
CASSLELPSSYNEQFF,TGTGCCAGCTCTCTTGAACTCCCGAGCTCCTACAATGAGCAGTTCTTC,NA,NA,TRBJ2-1,TRBV18
CASRGTGANSPLHF,TGTGCCTCCCGAGGGACGGGGGCTAATTCACCCCTCCACTTT,NA,NA,TRBJ1-6,TRBV6-5
CATKSTGGREKLFF,TGTGCCACCAAATCGACAGGGGGGCGTGAAAAACTGTTTTTT,TRBD1,NA,TRBJ1-4,TRBV10-3
CASSQDWGQGAFEQFF,TGCGCCAGCAGCCAAGATTGGGGACAGGGGGCTTTTGAGCAGTTCTTC,TRBD1,NA,TRBJ2-1,TRBV4-1
CASSLGGTGNTIYF,TGTGCCAGCAGCCTAGGGGGGACTGGAAACACCATATATTTT,NA,NA,TRBJ1-3,TRBV7-9
CASSRTGTGVSDTQYF,TGTGCCAGCAGCAGAACCGGGACAGGGGTATCAGATACGCAGTATTTT,TRBD1,once,TRBJ2-3,TRBV2
CASKPSRGPSSYNEQFF,TGTGCCAGTAAACCCAGCCGGGGCCCGAGCTCCTACAATGAGCAGTTCTTC,NA,NA,TRBJ2-1,TRBV19